Listed here is a single T cell receptor beta chain. There are 18 residues in the CDR3. The V gene's germline CDR1 is GTSNPN and CDR2 SVGIG (reference sequence). The junction had 18 bases not matched to a gene; V was cut back by 2 bases and J by 4 bases. The source of the sample is a study of blood T cell repertoires in COVID-19. Overall study: Material from acute and convalescent COVID-19 was sourced from the United States, Italy and Spain.

Original processing notes: Amplification from reference gene primers served as the basis for estimated nucleated cell counts. Profiling relied on immunoSEQ multiplex PCR, and the TCRdb table lists in-frame clones only, not all of them. The V and J calls and clone size are taken from that table; D and trimming were inferred from the DNA. Among over 55,000 clones listed, more than 75% were seen once. This clonotype originated in a human donor with active COVID-19. The donor label of this sample is uncertain. Input material: peripheral blood. The chain recombines TRBV30 with TRBJ1-1, with TRBD1 matching 8 bases. CDR3 coding DNA: TGTGCCTGGAGTCGGACTGGACAGGGTACAGTTGTGGGCACTGAAGCTTTCTTT. It codes for CAWSRTGQGTVVGTEAFF.